This T cell receptor (beta chain) came from a study of shared clonotypes between healthy human individuals. The study ran the assay at deep level. Using immunoSEQ multiplex PCR, the repertoire was profiled, and TCRdb retains in-frame clones only, with some absent. The repertoire holds approximately 1.5 million clones, with just under 99% as singletons. This receptor was identified in a man aged 25-40 years in good health. The sequencing sample was made of naive CD4+ T cells sorted from blood. As to subset: CD45RA+ positively selected.

CDR3 nucleotide sequence: TGCGCCAGCAGCGAAGGACAGGGGGCCGCCGGGGAGCTGTTTTTT. Translated, it gives CASSEGQGAAGELFF. This sequence joins TRBV5-1 and TRBJ2-2, with TRBD1 matching 11 bases. CDR1 and CDR2 from the germline V gene are SGHRS and YFSETQ. Trimming cost V 4 bases and J 6 bases; bases outside gene matches: 5. This CDR3 is built from 15 residues.